The rows below give T cell receptor beta chains drawn from one sample of a study of cytomegalovirus exposure and HLA in healthy donors. Method: immunoSEQ multiplex PCR; TCRdb's copy keeps in-frame clones and lacks some. The data contain more than 100,000 clones, 70% to 80% of them singletons. Input material: PBMCs. The receptors were gathered from a female donor in good health and CMV-seropositive. Both conserved end residues are part of each CDR3. A D gene is named only where the DNA matches it firmly. Where a row states a size, it is once, few, many or the class of an expanded clone; other rows omit it.

d_call	clone_size	v_call	j_call	cdr3_nt	cdr3_aa
NA	NA	TRBV7-9	TRBJ1-1	TGTGCCAGCAGCGGCTACAGGGAGTACACTGAAGCTTTCTTT	CASSGYREYTEAFF
NA	NA	TRBV29-1	TRBJ2-7	TGCAGCGTTGATGTGGCCCCCTACGAGCAGTACTTC	CSVDVAPYEQYF
NA	NA	TRBV30	TRBJ2-7	TGTGCCTGGAAGGTAGACACCGCCTACGAGCAGTACTTC	CAWKVDTAYEQYF
TRBD2	NA	TRBV9	TRBJ2-3	TGTGCCAGCAGCGGGGAGCGGGACGCCACAGATACGCAGTATTTT	CASSGERDATDTQYF
TRBD1	once	TRBV5-1	TRBJ2-7	TGCGCCAGCAGCCCAAGACAGGGATTTGGTGGCGAGCAGTACTTC	CASSPRQGFGGEQYF
TRBD1	NA	TRBV16	TRBJ2-2	TGTGCCAGCAGCCAAAGGACAGGGGCCACCGGGGAGCTGTTTTTT	CASSQRTGATGELFF
NA	NA	TRBV5-6	TRBJ2-1	TGTGCCAGCAGCTTGGTTGAGGGAATGGAGTTCTTC	CASSLVEGMEFF
NA	NA	TRBV6-5	TRBJ1-1	TGTGCCAGCAGAGTCACAGCGAACACTGAAGCTTTCTTT	CASRVTANTEAFF
NA	NA	TRBV30	TRBJ2-3	TGTGCCTGGAGCTTCACAGATACGCAGTATTTT	CAWSFTDTQYF
NA	few	TRBV11-1	TRBJ2-7	TGTGCCAGCAGCCGGAGACGGCCTCCCTACGAGCAGTACTTC	CASSRRRPPYEQYF
TRBD2	NA	TRBV11-2	TRBJ2-3	TGTGCCAGCGCCCTAGGGAGGGCGACAGATACGCAGTATTTT	CASALGRATDTQYF
TRBD1	NA	TRBV5-1	TRBJ1-5	TGCGCCAGCAGCCCCGGCGGGACAGATAATCAGCCCCAGCATTTT	CASSPGGTDNQPQHF
TRBD1	few	TRBV23-1	TRBJ1-5	TGCGCCAGCAGTCAGCAGGGACAGGGGACTCCAAGCAATCAGCCCCAGCATTTT	CASSQQGQGTPSNQPQHF
TRBD2	once	TRBV9	TRBJ2-1	TGTGCCAGCAGCAGCGGGAGGGTCTACAATGAGCAGTTCTTC	CASSSGRVYNEQFF
TRBD1	few	TRBV6-5	TRBJ1-2	TGTGCCAGCAGTGCGGGACAGGGAAGCTATGGCTACACCTTC	CASSAGQGSYGYTF